The next 10 T cell receptor beta chains were all read from a single sample in a study of T cell responses to AZD1222 COVID-19 vaccine. TCRdb's copy holds only in-frame clones and misses some; the assay was immunoSEQ multiplex PCR. There are around 130,000 clones in the sample; about 86% occur only once, and less than 15% lies in the top ten. Sequenced material: peripheral blood, taken on day 0 of AZD1222 vaccination. Receptors originate from an adult in good health.

The gene calls are TRBV18 and TRBJ1-2; unclear D gene. The CDR3 covers 12 residues. Between the trimmed V and J ends, which lost 3 bases and 7 bases, there was a span of 9 bases. The germline V gene encodes CDR1 KGHSH and CDR2 LQKENI. The CDR3 spells CASSPSRGGYTF. CDR3 coding DNA: TGTGCCAGCTCACCGTCGCGGGGTGGCTACACCTTC.

This clone was counted a single time. This chain connects TRBV7-2 to TRBJ1-2; D perhaps matches TRBD1 (5 bases). In germline, CDR1 is SGHTA, CDR2 FQGNSA. Trimming shortened V by 6 bases and J by 3 bases, and 14 bases separated the two germline ends. The CDR3 totals 14 residues. In DNA, the CDR3 is TGTGCCAGCAGACCGGGGCCGACGGACTATGGCTACACCTTC. Its translation is CASRPGPTDYGYTF.

The V call is TRBV11-2, the J call TRBJ2-7; TRBD1 or TRBD2 may be the D gene (5 bases each). This CDR3 spans 14 amino acids. Deletions cut 4 bases from V and 6 bases from J, with 16 bases between. Germline CDR1 SGHAT, CDR2 FQNNGV. CDR3 sequence: CASSSPGRDLEQYF. CDR3 DNA sequence: TGTGCCAGCAGCTCTCCGGGCAGGGACCTCGAGCAGTACTTC.

J is TRBJ2-5 and V is TRBV6-2 or TRBV6-3, with 7 bases aligning to TRBD2. The junction had 7 bases not matched to a gene; V was cut back by 0 bases and J by 3 bases. The CDR3 contains 16 residues. CDR1 is MNHEY and CDR2 is SVGEGT in the germline V gene. The DNA of the CDR3 is TGTGCCAGCAGTTACTCAAGATCCGGGACTAAAGAGACCCAGTACTTC. Translating it yields CASSYSRSGTKETQYF.

The V and J genes are TRBV5-1 and TRBJ1-6; D is perhaps TRBD1 (5 bases). Trimming removed 2 bases at V and 0 bases at J, with 6 bases between. Germline V gene data show CDR1 as SGHRS and CDR2 as YFSETQ. The CDR3 spans 15 residues. CDR3 residues: CASSFGGSYNSPLHF. The CDR3 DNA reads as TGCGCCAGCAGCTTTGGGGGCTCCTATAATTCACCCCTCCACTTT.

The genes are TRBV6-2 or TRBV6-3 and TRBJ1-6, with D hard to call. CDR3 length equals 16 residues. The germline gives CDR1 MNHEY, CDR2 SVGEGT. Trimming took off 2 bases at V and 10 bases at J, with 18 bases between the two ends. The CDR3 DNA follows: TGTGCCAGCAGTTACGTCCAGGAAAGGACGGGGTCACCCCTCCACTTT. Protein: CASSYVQERTGSPLHF.

The chain combines TRBV24-1 with TRBJ2-2; a possible D gene is TRBD1 (5 bases). Germline V gives CDR1 KGHDR, CDR2 SFDVKD. Trimming cost V 0 bases and J 7 bases, with 11 bases left between them. The CDR3 has 15 residues. The DNA for the CDR3 is TGTGCCACCAGTGATTTGGGTCAGGGTGGCGGGGAGCTGTTTTTT. Translated, it gives CATSDLGQGGGELFF.

This rearrangement joins TRBV7-2 to TRBJ2-5, with no clear D. The V and J ends lost 1 base and 6 bases respectively, with 9 bases between them. CDR3 length equals 13 residues. Germline-derived CDR1 and CDR2 are SGHTA and FQGNSA. CDR3 coding DNA: TGTGCCAGCAGCTTAGAGGAGCTTCAGACCCAGTACTTC. This codes for CASSLEELQTQYF.

The chain employs TRBV6-5 and TRBJ1-2; perhaps TRBD1 as D (5 bases). Trimming left V 4 bases short and J 2 bases short, with 14 bases between. CDR1 is MNHEY, CDR2 SVGAGI, per germline. This CDR3 has 15 residues. CDR3 amino acids: CASSFGGEANYGYTF. The CDR3 DNA is TGTGCCAGCAGTTTTGGGGGAGAGGCAAACTATGGCTACACCTTC.

The chain is built from TRBV9 and TRBJ1-2; D call uncertain. Germline-derived CDR1 and CDR2 are SGDLS and YYNGEE. The CDR3 runs to 13 residues. V dropped 3 bases and J dropped 4 bases, with 10 bases sitting between them. For the CDR3, the DNA is TGTGCCAGCAGCGGTAACCGGGGCTATGGCTACACCTTC. This gives the protein CASSGNRGYGYTF.